The source of this T cell receptor beta chain is a study of cytomegalovirus exposure and HLA in healthy donors. Regarding the study as a whole: Confirmation in vitro established that a few CMV-associated chains were specific for CMV antigens. Follow-up analysis seemed to connect common viral pathogens with several of the most significant clusters identified.

CDR1 is LNHDA, CDR2 SQIVND, per germline (reference sequence). The CDR3 is 13 amino acids. V was pared by 4 bases and J by 3 bases, with 2 bases of the junction left unmatched. PCR amplification relied on 60 Vbeta primers (plus 13 Jbeta primers). In the study's own analysis: Later analysis identified tens of millions of unique TCR beta chains, roughly 11 million shared. TCRdb keeps only in-frame clones here, not all; method: immunoSEQ multiplex PCR. V and J calls and clone size are copied from that table; D and trimming were computed from the DNA. The sample has about 200,000 clones. Worth noting for this clone: What it recognizes is unknown.

The clonotype comes from a girl aged 2 to 10 in good health and CMV-seropositive. Material: PBMCs. The chain uses TRBV19 and TRBJ2-5; TRBD2 matches 7 bases. The CDR3 bases are TGTGCCAGTAGTAGGGGGGGGAAAGAGACCCAGTACTTC. The encoded protein is CASSRGGKETQYF.